Included here is one TCR beta chain sequence, with context. There is no known antigen for this receptor. No much larger clonotype is one base removed from it; base qualities were not supplied. This sample was taken from a study of CD8 T cells in Susac syndrome (dated by TCRdb to 2018 to 2020). Context from the whole study: Among the Susac syndrome patients who were sequenced, clinically active disease was present in about six and clinical remission was observed in roughly 8. At blood withdrawal, Susac syndrome patients were either therapy-naive, taking corticosteroids (in some cases with IVIg as well), or taking IVIg alone. Repertoire sequencing was used to test whether CD8+ T cell activation and differentiation in Susac syndrome was antigen driven. Clonality of the CD8+ T cell repertoire was compared between over ten healthy donors, about 14 Susac syndrome patients and under 19 multiple sclerosis patients. The study at large found these results: The TCR sequencing and HLA analysis was acknowledged to have included a relatively small number of individuals. Clonal expansion was seen in Susac syndrome CD8+ repertoires, peaking in CD8+ TEMRA cells and being greater in clinically active patients than in remitting ones. Sixteen and five Susac-specific public clones were found in the total CD8+ and CD8+ TEMRA repertoires, respectively.

RNA was extracted with the RNeasy kit and roughly 0.45 to 1 ug was reverse transcribed using random hexamers. The immunoSEQ multiplex PCR assay, which covers 54 Vbeta and 13 Jbeta segments, was used to amplify TCR beta CDR3 regions. PCR amplification bias was corrected using a synthetic template baseline for primer optimization and computational correction. Under the source paper's analysis protocol: Reads were assigned to V, D and J genes according to IMGT and analyzed in immunoSEQ Analyzer, with only productive sequences retained. Clonality was calculated as one minus the Shannon entropy normalized by log2 of the number of productive unique sequences. For each patient and control, public and private clones were evaluated among the 100 most prevalent clones. Clones were defined as Susac-specific when absent from the healthy and MS cohorts, from over 950 published viral clones and from other ImmuneACCESS disease sequences. TCRdb reran the public reads through fastp at Q25 and MiXCR, keeping productive beta chains. Each entry merges the rows of one CDR3 protein and shows their most common DNA and genes. Clone size and V and J calls follow TCRdb, not the original study. Within this sample are more than 70,000 distinct CDR3 sequences, with around 94% of them counted one time only. The top ten constitute about 0.47% of the sample.

High-throughput TCR beta sequencing profiled peripheral blood CD8+ and CD4+ T cells from healthy donors, Susac syndrome patients and multiple sclerosis patients. Recently defined diagnostic criteria for definite or probable disease were met by the Susac syndrome patients. CD8+ TEMRA cells were enriched by FACS, while bulk CD8+ and CD4+ T cells were purified by magnetic negative isolation. Blood was collected in EDTA tubes and processed within 24 hours, with PBMCs isolated through density gradient centrifugation. PBMCs intended for TCR sequencing were frozen in liquid nitrogen and were later thawed in a 37 degrees C water bath. The sorted or isolated CD4+, CD8+ and CD8+ TEMRA cells had a purity of 90% or higher. The sample was CD8+ T cells from PBMCs. This TCR derives from a human donor with Susac syndrome.

The nucleotide sequence is TGTGCCAGTAGTAACCGGGACAGGGGCCACGAGCAGTACTTC. It encodes CASSNRDRGHEQYF. The sequence links TRBV19 to TRBJ2-7; TRBD1 aligns with 10 central bases. V and J are trimmed by 4 bases and 5 bases, and the gene matches miss 5 bases of the junction. According to the germline V gene (reference sequence), CDR1 reads LNHDA and CDR2 reads SQIVND. Measured from the cysteine to the phenylalanine, the CDR3 is 14 residues long. Just CDR3 DNA is preserved here, 42 bases in frame from base 1.